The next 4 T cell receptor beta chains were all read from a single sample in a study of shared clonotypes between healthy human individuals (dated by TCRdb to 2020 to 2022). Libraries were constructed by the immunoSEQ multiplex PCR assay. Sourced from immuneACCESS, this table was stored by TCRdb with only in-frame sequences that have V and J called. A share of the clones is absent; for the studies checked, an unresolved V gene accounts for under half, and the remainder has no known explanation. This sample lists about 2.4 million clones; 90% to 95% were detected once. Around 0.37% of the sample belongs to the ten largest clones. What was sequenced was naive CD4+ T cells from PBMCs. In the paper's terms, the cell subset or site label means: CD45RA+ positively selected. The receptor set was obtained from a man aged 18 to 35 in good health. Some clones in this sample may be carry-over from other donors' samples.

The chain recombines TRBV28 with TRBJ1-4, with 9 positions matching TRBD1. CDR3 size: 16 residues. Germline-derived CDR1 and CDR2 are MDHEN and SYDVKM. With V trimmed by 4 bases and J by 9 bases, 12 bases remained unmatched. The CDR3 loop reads CASSSGGTGSPKKLFF. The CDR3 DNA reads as TGTGCCAGCAGTTCGGGAGGGACAGGGAGTCCCAAAAAACTGTTTTTT.

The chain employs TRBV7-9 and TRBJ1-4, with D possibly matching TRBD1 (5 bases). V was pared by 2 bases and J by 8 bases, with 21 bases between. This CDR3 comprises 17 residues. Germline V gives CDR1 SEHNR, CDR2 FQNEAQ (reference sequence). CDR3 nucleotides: TGTGCCAGCAGCTTATTTACTGGTGGGGCCTGGGTCGAAAAACTGTTTTTT. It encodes CASSLFTGGAWVEKLFF.

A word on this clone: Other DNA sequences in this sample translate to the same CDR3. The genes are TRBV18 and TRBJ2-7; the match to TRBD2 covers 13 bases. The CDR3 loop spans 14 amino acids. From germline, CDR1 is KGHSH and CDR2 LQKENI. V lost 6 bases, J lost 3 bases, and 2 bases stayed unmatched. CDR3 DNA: TGTGCCAGCTCGGGACTAGCGGGGAGCTACGAGCAGTACTTC. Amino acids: CASSGLAGSYEQYF. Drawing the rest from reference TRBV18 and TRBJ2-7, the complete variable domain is NAGVMQNPRHLVRRRGQEARLRCSPMKGHSHVYWYRQLPEEGLKFMVYLQKENIIDESGMPKERFSAEFPKEGPSILRIQQVVRGDSAAYFCASSGLAGSYEQYFGPGTRLTVT.

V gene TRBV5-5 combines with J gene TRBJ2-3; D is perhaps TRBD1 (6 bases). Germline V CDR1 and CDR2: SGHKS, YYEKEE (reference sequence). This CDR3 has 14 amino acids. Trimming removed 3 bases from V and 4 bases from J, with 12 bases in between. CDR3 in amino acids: CASSSYRVPDTQYF. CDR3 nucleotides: TGTGCCAGCAGCTCCTACAGGGTTCCAGATACGCAGTATTTT.